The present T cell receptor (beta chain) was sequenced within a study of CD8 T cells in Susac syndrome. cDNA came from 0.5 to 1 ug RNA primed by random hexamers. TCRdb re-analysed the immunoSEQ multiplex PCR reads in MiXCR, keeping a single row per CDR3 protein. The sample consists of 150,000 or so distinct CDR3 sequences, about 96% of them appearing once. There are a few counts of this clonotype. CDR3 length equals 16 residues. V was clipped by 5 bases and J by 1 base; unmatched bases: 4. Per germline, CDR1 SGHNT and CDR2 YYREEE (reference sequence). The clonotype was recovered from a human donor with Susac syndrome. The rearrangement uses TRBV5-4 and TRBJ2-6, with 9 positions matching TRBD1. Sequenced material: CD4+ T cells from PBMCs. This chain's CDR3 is CASRLGTGSGANVLTF. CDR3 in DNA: TGTGCCAGCAGACTCGGGACAGGGTCTGGGGCCAACGTCCTGACTTTC. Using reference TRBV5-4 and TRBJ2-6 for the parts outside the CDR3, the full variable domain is ETGVTQSPTHLIKTRGQQVTLRCSSQSGHNTVSWYQQALGQGPQFIFQYYREEENGRGNFPPRFSGLQFPNYSSELNVNALELDDSALYLCASRLGTGSGANVLTFGAGSRLTVL.